The sample holds a few counts of the clone carrying this TCR beta chain. The antigen is undetermined. This sample is part of a study of T-cell memory formation after mild COVID-19. Study-level information: Largely, TCR clusters stayed within a single donor. Points from the study as a whole: Later expanders leaned CD4+, whereas clones that contracted between day 15 and 85 were balanced CD4/CD8. The CD4+ clones that contracted clustered mainly within CM and EM, and the CD8+ clones concentrated in EMRA.

This CDR3 is 16 amino acids long. Trimming cost V 7 bases and J 7 bases; bases outside gene matches: 16. MiXCR was run by TCRdb on the 5' RACE reads, yielding one entry per CDR3 protein. The sample includes some 82,000 distinct CDR3 sequences, around 13% of them seen just once. The sequence came from a man aged 18 to 30 who had mild COVID-19 (a few samples of this study predate the infection). Cell type and time point are not known. The chain recombines TRBV12-3 or TRBV12-4 with TRBJ2-7; the match to TRBD1 covers 10 bases. The sample comprised PBMCs or a T cell subset sorted from them (not recorded which). The CDR3: CASTPLPGQGRGEQYF. The CDR3 DNA follows: TGTGCCAGCACACCCCTCCCGGGACAGGGGAGGGGTGAGCAGTACTTC.